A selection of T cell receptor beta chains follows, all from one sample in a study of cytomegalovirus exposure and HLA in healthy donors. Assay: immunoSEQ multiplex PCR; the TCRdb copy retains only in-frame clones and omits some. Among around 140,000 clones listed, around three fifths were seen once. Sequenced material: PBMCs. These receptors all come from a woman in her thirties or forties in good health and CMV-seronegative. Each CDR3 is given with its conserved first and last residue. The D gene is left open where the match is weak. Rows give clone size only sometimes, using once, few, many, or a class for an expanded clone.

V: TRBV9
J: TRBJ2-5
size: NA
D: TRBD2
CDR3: CASSVDPAGGPEETQYF
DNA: TGTGCCAGCAGCGTAGATCCAGCGGGGGGGCCGGAGGAGACCCAGTACTTC

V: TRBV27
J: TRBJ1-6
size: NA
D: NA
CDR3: CASGERVYNSPLHF
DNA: TGTGCCAGCGGCGAGAGGGTTTATAATTCACCCCTCCACTTT

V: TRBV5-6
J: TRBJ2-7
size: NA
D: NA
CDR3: CASSRRGGQYF
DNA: TGTGCCAGCAGCCGTCGAGGAGGGCAGTACTTC

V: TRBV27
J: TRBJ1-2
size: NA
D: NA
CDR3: CASSLRGTYGYTF
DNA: TGTGCCAGCAGTCTCAGGGGTACCTATGGCTACACCTTC

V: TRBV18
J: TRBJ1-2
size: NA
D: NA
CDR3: CASSPRTTDPYGYTF
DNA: TGTGCCAGCTCACCAAGGACAACCGATCCCTATGGCTACACCTTC

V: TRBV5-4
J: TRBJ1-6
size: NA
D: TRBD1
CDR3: CASSTPTGGLHSPLHF
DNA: TGTGCCAGCAGCACACCGACAGGGGGCCTTCATTCACCCCTCCACTTT

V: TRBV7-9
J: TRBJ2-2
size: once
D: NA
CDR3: CASSLGGGEKGELFF
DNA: TGTGCCAGCAGCTTAGGAGGAGGGGAGAAAGGGGAGCTGTTTTTT

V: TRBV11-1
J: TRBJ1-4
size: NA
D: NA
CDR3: CASSPPTGNEKLFF
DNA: TGTGCCAGCAGCCCACCCACAGGGAATGAAAAACTGTTTTTT

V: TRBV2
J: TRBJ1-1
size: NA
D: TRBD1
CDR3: CASSDRGPEAFF
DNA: TGTGCCAGCAGTGACAGGGGGCCTGAAGCTTTCTTT

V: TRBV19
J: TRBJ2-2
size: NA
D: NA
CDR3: CASSLGSGSSTGELFF
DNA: TGTGCCAGTAGTCTCGGCAGCGGATCCAGCACCGGGGAGCTGTTTTTT

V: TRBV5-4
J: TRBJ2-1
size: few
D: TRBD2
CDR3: CASSPRLAGGPDEQFF
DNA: TGTGCCAGCAGCCCCCGCTTGGCGGGGGGGCCAGATGAGCAGTTCTTC

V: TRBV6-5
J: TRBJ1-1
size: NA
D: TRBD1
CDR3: CASRQGVTEAFF
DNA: TGTGCCAGCAGACAGGGGGTAACTGAAGCTTTCTTT

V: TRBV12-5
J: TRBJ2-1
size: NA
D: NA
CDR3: CASGLFRGGNEQFF
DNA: TGTGCTAGTGGTTTGTTTCGAGGGGGAAATGAGCAGTTCTTC

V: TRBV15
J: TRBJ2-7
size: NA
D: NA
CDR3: CATSRVIEHEQYF
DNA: TGTGCCACCAGCAGGGTTATAGAGCACGAGCAGTACTTC

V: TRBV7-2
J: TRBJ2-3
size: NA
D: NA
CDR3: CASRLGGGTDTQYF
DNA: TGTGCCAGCAGATTAGGGGGGGGCACAGATACGCAGTATTTT

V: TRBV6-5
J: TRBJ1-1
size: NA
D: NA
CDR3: CASSYSSGLATEAFF
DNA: TGTGCCAGCAGTTACTCGAGCGGTCTGGCAACTGAAGCTTTCTTT

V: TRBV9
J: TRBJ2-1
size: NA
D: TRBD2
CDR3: CASSAGLAGNEQFF
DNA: TGTGCCAGCAGCGCCGGACTAGCGGGGAATGAGCAGTTCTTC

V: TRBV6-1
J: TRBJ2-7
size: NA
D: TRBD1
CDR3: CASSEAVYRGYEQYF
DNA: TGTGCCAGCAGTGAAGCTGTTTACAGGGGATACGAGCAGTACTTC

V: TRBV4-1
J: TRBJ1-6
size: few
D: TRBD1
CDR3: CASSPTGYNSPLHF
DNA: TGCGCCAGCAGTCCGACAGGGTATAATTCACCCCTCCACTTT

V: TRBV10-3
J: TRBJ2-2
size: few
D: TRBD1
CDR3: CAISTGTGGTGELFF
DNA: TGTGCCATCAGTACCGGGACAGGGGGTACCGGGGAGCTGTTTTTT

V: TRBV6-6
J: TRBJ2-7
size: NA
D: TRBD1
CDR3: CASSMGQGMYEQYF
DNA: TGTGCCAGCAGCATGGGACAGGGAATGTACGAGCAGTACTTC

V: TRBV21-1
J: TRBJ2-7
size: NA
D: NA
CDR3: CASSPGGRPYEQYF
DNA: TGTGCCAGCAGCCCAGGGGGTCGGCCCTACGAGCAGTACTTC

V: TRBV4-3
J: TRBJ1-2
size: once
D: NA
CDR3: CASSQGYRDYGYTF
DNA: TGCGCCAGCAGCCAAGGGTACAGGGACTATGGCTACACCTTC

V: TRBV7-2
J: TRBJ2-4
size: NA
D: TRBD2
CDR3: CASSSPWEGRGNIQYF
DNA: TGTGCCAGCAGTTCACCCTGGGAGGGGAGGGGAAACATTCAGTACTTC

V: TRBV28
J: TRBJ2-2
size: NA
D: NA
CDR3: CASSLPGGDTGELFF
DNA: TGTGCCAGCAGTCTACCCGGAGGGGACACCGGGGAGCTGTTTTTT

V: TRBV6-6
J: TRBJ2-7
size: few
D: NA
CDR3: CASSYGLYEQYF
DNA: TGTGCCAGCAGTTACGGCCTCTACGAGCAGTACTTC

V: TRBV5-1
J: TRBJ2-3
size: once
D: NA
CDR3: CASSPEGAPHRTQYF
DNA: TGCGCCAGCAGCCCCGAAGGGGCACCGCATCGTACGCAGTATTTT

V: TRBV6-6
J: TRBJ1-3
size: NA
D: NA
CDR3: CASSYIRNTIYF
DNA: TGTGCCAGCAGTTACATCAGAAACACCATATATTTT

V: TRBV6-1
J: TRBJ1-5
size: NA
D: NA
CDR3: CASSERTVKLSNQPQHF
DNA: TGTGCCAGCAGTGAACGGACAGTTAAACTTAGCAATCAGCCCCAGCATTTT

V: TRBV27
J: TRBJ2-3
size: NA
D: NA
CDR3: CASSLVGGGTDTQYF
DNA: TGTGCCAGCAGTCTTGTTGGAGGGGGCACAGATACGCAGTATTTT

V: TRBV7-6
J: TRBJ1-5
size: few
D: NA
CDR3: CASSLGQNQPQHF
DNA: TGTGCCAGCAGCTTAGGGCAGAATCAGCCCCAGCATTTT

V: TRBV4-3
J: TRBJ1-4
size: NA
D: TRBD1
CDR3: CASSRDRGIEKLFF
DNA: TGCGCCAGCAGCCGGGACAGGGGTATTGAAAAACTGTTTTTT

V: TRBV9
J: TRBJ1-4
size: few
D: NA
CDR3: CASSVRGMDEKLFF
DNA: TGTGCCAGCAGCGTTAGGGGCATGGATGAAAAACTGTTTTTT

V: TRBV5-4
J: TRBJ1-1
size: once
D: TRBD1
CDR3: CASSLGQGANQVSEAFF
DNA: TGTGCCAGCAGCTTGGGACAGGGGGCAAATCAGGTGTCTGAAGCTTTCTTT

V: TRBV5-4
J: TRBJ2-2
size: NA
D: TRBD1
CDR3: CASSSGQGGTGELFF
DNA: TGTGCCAGCAGCTCGGGACAGGGTGGGACCGGGGAGCTGTTTTTT

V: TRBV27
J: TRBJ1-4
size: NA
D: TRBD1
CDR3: CATARDRANEKLFF
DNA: TGTGCCACCGCGCGGGACAGGGCTAATGAAAAACTGTTTTTT

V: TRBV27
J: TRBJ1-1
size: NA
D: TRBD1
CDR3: CASSPGQANTEAFF
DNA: TGTGCCAGCAGTCCGGGACAGGCGAACACTGAAGCTTTCTTT

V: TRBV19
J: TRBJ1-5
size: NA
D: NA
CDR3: CASSIRFRDTGRNQPQHF
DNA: TGTGCCAGTAGTATTCGATTCCGGGACACCGGTAGAAATCAGCCCCAGCATTTT

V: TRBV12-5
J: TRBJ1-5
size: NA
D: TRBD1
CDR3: CASGLDRDSNQPQHF
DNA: TGTGCTAGTGGTCTAGACAGGGATAGCAATCAGCCCCAGCATTTT

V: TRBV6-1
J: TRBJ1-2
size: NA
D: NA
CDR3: CASGKAGAGYGYTF
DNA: TGTGCCAGCGGGAAGGCGGGGGCAGGCTATGGCTACACCTTC

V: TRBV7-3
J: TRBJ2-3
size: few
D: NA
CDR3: CASSPQPGTDTQYF
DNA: TGTGCCAGCAGCCCCCAGCCCGGGACAGATACGCAGTATTTT

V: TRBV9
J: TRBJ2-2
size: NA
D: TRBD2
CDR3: CASGGLADTGELFF
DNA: TGTGCCAGTGGCGGACTAGCGGACACCGGGGAGCTGTTTTTT

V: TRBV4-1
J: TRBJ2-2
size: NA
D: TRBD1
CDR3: CASSPTGDNTGELFF
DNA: TGCGCCAGCAGCCCCACAGGGGATAACACCGGGGAGCTGTTTTTT

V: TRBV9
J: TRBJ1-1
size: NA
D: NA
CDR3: CASSVGTPAGPLNTEAFF
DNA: TGTGCCAGCAGCGTAGGGACCCCGGCAGGGCCTTTGAACACTGAAGCTTTCTTT

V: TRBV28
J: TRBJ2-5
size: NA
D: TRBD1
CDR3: CASKENRGQETQYF
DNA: TGTGCCAGCAAGGAGAACAGGGGGCAAGAGACCCAGTACTTC

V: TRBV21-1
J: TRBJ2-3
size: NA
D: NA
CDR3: CASSKGGTASTDTQYF
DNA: TGTGCCAGCAGCAAAGGGGGGACAGCAAGCACAGATACGCAGTATTTT

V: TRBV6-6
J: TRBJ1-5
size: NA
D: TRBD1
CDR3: CASSTGQYSNQPQHF
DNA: TGTGCCAGCAGTACGGGACAGTATAGCAATCAGCCCCAGCATTTT

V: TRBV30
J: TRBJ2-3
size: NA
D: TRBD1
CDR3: CAWRRQGATDTQYF
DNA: TGTGCCTGGAGAAGGCAGGGGGCCACAGATACGCAGTATTTT

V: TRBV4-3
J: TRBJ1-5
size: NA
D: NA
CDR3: CASSQESSSNQPQHF
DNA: TGCGCCAGCAGCCAAGAATCGTCCAGCAATCAGCCCCAGCATTTT

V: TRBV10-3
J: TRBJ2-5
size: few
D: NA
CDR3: CAISSGSSPQATQYF
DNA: TGTGCCATCAGCTCCGGGAGTAGCCCCCAGGCGACCCAGTACTTC

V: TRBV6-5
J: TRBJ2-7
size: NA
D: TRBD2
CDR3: CASWDYPLEQYF
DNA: TGTGCCAGCTGGGACTACCCGCTCGAGCAGTACTTC

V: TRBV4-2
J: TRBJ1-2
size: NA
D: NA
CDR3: CASSQDRDRYGYTF
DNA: TGTGCCAGCAGCCAAGACAGGGATCGATATGGCTACACCTTC

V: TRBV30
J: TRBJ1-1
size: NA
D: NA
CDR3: CAWSDQGRFEAFF
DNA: TGTGCCTGGAGCGATCAAGGCAGGTTTGAAGCTTTCTTT

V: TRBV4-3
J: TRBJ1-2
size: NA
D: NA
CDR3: CASSQERGTAYGYTF
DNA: TGCGCCAGCAGCCAAGAACGGGGGACGGCTTATGGCTACACCTTC

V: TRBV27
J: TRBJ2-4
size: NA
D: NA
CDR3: CASSLSGEGENIQYF
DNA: TGTGCCAGCAGTTTATCCGGGGAGGGGGAAAACATTCAGTACTTC

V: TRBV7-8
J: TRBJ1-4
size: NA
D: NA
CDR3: CASSLSGPLGEKLFF
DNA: TGTGCCAGCAGCTTGAGCGGGCCCCTGGGTGAAAAACTGTTTTTT